A single sample is the source of the 21 T cell receptor beta chains below, sequenced in a study of T cells after yellow fever vaccination. TCRdb redid the calling of the 5' RACE reads with MiXCR, one entry per CDR3 protein. The sample has some 110,000 distinct CDR3 sequences; more than 5.5% are singletons. The sample consisted of CD4+ T cells sorted from PBMCs, taken roughly 45 days after the first yellow fever vaccination. These receptor sequences come from a man aged 18 to 35 who received the YFV17D yellow fever vaccine.

This clonotype has just a few counts. The chain joins TRBV20-1 to TRBJ2-3, with 8 bases identical to TRBD1. V trimming: 5 bases; J trimming: 5 bases; junction bases outside the gene matches: 6. Germline CDR1 reads DFQATT; CDR2 reads SNEGSKA (reference sequence). The CDR3 has 13 residues. The DNA of the CDR3 is TGCAGTGCTGCCCAGGGGGCCCGAGATACGCAGTATTTT. Translation gives CSAAQGARDTQYF.

In the case of this clonotype: With a much larger clone just one base away, this may be a read error. The rearrangement uses TRBV18 and TRBJ2-7; D is ambiguous. The CDR3 loop spans 13 amino acids. Germline V gene data show CDR1 as KGHSH and CDR2 as LQKENI. In DNA form, the CDR3 reads TGTGGCAGCTCACCACCCAGCTCCTACGAGCAGTACGTC. This gives the protein CGSSPPSSYEQYV.

Ten or more counts support this clonotype. The V and J genes are TRBV29-1 and TRBJ2-1, with 7 bases that match TRBD1. The V gene end was trimmed by 2 bases and the J gene end by 4 bases; junction bases not matched to a gene: 8. There are 15 residues in the CDR3. The V gene's germline CDR1 is SQVTM and CDR2 ANQGSEA. CDR3 bases: TGCAGCGTTGAAAGGGGGCAAAGAATGTACAATGAGCAGTTCTTC. Its protein product is CSVERGQRMYNEQFF.

This clonotype showed up many times. V usage is TRBV28 and J usage is TRBJ2-6; 11 nucleotides match TRBD1. This CDR3 region has 17 residues. Germline values: CDR1 MDHEN, CDR2 SYDVKM. The V gene end was trimmed by 6 bases and the J gene end by 3 bases; junction bases not matched to a gene: 7. CDR3 DNA: TGTGCCAGCAGCCTCGGACAGGGGGCCGGTGGGGCCAACGTCCTGACTTTC. Translated, it gives CASSLGQGAGGANVLTF.

In this sample, this clonotype turned up many times. The V and J genes are TRBV20-1 and TRBJ2-3, with D perhaps TRBD1 (5 bases). Germline V gene sequence: CDR1 DFQATT, CDR2 SNEGSKA (reference sequence). CDR3 length: 13 residues. V lost 3 bases, J lost 2 bases, and 9 bases lay in between. The CDR3 nucleotides are TGCAGTGCTAGGGACATGGCCACAGATACGCAGTATTTT. It codes for CSARDMATDTQYF.

At least ten counts were recorded for this clonotype. The rearrangement links TRBV7-8 to TRBJ1-5, with D perhaps matching TRBD1 (5 bases). Germline CDR1 is SGHVS and CDR2 is FQNEAQ. Trimming stripped 1 base from V and 3 bases from J, with 16 bases between. The CDR3 is 17 residues long. This CDR3 reads CASSLELARVNNQPQHF. For the CDR3, the DNA is TGTGCCAGCAGCTTAGAGTTGGCCAGGGTAAACAATCAGCCCCAGCATTTT.

This clonotype was detected only a few times. The gene calls are TRBV20-1 and TRBJ2-7; 10 bases are shared with TRBD1. J was trimmed by 4 bases and V by 3 bases; bases with no gene match: 12. This CDR3 has 16 residues. Germline V gene data show CDR1 as DFQATT and CDR2 as SNEGSKA (reference sequence). CDR3 in amino acids: CSASKGPRTGGYEQYF. The CDR3 DNA reads TGCAGTGCTAGCAAGGGCCCCCGGACAGGGGGTTACGAGCAGTACTTC.

Notes on this clonotype: Being one base from a much bigger clone, this may be a read error. This chain uses TRBV7-2 with TRBJ1-1; tentatively, D is TRBD1 (6 bases). The CDR3 has 13 residues. V lost 5 bases and J 4 bases, leaving 11 bases between the germline ends. Germline lookup yields CDR1 SGHTA and CDR2 FQGNSA. CDR3 sequence (DNA): TGTGCCAGCAGCAAATACAGGGCCACTGAAGCTTTCTTT. This codes for CASSKYRATEAFF.

This chain joins TRBV5-4 and TRBJ2-3; D remains ambiguous. Trimming left V 0 bases short and J 2 bases short, with 13 bases between. The germline gives CDR1 SGHNT, CDR2 YYREEE (reference sequence). CDR3 length: 16 residues. The CDR3 sequence is CASSLEITAPTDTQYF. The CDR3, as DNA: TGTGCCAGCAGCTTGGAAATCACGGCACCCACAGATACGCAGTATTTT.

This clonotype has ten or more counts. This chain uses TRBV20-1 with TRBJ2-5, with TRBD1 identical over 11 bases. Losses at the gene ends were 5 bases for V and 5 bases for J; bases not matched to a gene: 4. Germline CDR1 reads DFQATT; CDR2 reads SNEGSKA (reference sequence). The CDR3 runs 13 residues. CDR3 bases: TGCAGTGCTGGACAGGGGGCTAGGGAGACCCAGTACTTC. The encoded protein is CSAGQGARETQYF.

This clonotype was observed many times. This chain joins TRBV20-1 and TRBJ2-3; no reliable D call. The V end was cut by 1 base, the J end by 5 bases, with 10 bases between. The CDR3 sequence is 13 residues long. Per the germline V gene, CDR1 is DFQATT and CDR2 is SNEGSKA (reference sequence). The CDR3: CSARVDLRDTQYF. The CDR3 bases are TGCAGTGCTAGAGTCGACCTGAGAGATACGCAGTATTTT.

This clonotype occurred a few times. The rearrangement links TRBV18 to TRBJ2-1; 9 nucleotides line up with TRBD1. The CDR3 covers 15 residues. The ends lost 3 bases at V and 5 bases at J; junction bases unmatched: 5. Germline CDR1 reads KGHSH; CDR2 reads LQKENI. The CDR3 region has the DNA TGTGCCAGCTCACCGGGACAGGGTATTGACAATGAGCAGTTCTTC. This sequence encodes CASSPGQGIDNEQFF.

This clonotype was seen many times. V is TRBV10-2 and J is TRBJ1-1; no clear D. CDR3 size: 13 residues. V shed 8 bases and J shed 1 base, with 11 bases lying between them. CDR1 and CDR2 (germline): WSHSY, SAAADI. This chain's CDR3 is CASVAPENTEAFF. The CDR3 bases are TGCGCCAGCGTAGCACCAGAGAACACTGAAGCTTTCTTT.

This clonotype was found many times. The chain couples TRBV20-1 to TRBJ2-1; TRBD1 is a possible D gene (6 bases). The germline V and J ends were trimmed by 1 base and 1 base, with 8 bases remaining between them. Germline lookup yields CDR1 DFQATT and CDR2 SNEGSKA (reference sequence). CDR3 length equals 14 residues. This chain's CDR3 is CSARAGASYNEQFF. CDR3 nucleotides: TGCAGTGCTAGAGCAGGGGCTTCCTACAATGAGCAGTTCTTC.

This clonotype was found many times. The chain couples TRBV4-1 to TRBJ2-2, with TRBD1 matching 7 bases. After removal of 2 bases from V and 1 base from J, the junction contained 7 bases not matched to a gene. This CDR3 is built from 17 residues. Per germline, CDR1 MGHRA and CDR2 YSYEKL. This chain's CDR3 is CASSQPRRTGNTGELFF. CDR3 DNA: TGCGCCAGCAGCCAACCCCGCCGGACAGGGAACACCGGGGAGCTGTTTTTT.

Worth noting for this clonotype: Possible read error: a much larger clone is one base away. The V call is TRBV5-1, the J call TRBJ1-2, with no clear D. Germline lookup yields CDR1 SGHRS and CDR2 YFSETQ. The CDR3 runs to 16 residues. V was pared by 5 bases and J by 6 bases, with 23 bases between. The CDR3 DNA reads as TGCGCCAGCAGACCTACTGGGCCCCTACCAGTGGATGGCTACACCTTC. Protein product: CASRPTGPLPVDGYTF. The full variable domain, completed using reference TRBV5-1 and TRBJ1-2, is KAGVTQTPRYLIKTRGQQVTLSCSPISGHRSVSWYQQTPGQGLQFLFEYFSETQRNKGNFPGRFSGRQFSNSRSEMNVSTLELGDSALYLCASRPTGPLPVDGYTFGSGTRLTVV.

This clonotype was recorded many times. The rearrangement uses TRBV12-3 or TRBV12-4 and TRBJ2-5; D unresolved. Trimming removed 6 bases from V and 4 bases from J, with 18 bases in between. The CDR3 has 15 amino acids. CDR3 in amino acids: CASSSRSSGRETQYF. The CDR3 DNA is TGTGCCAGCAGCTCCAGGTCGTCAGGTCGAGAGACCCAGTACTTC.

This clonotype was seen only once. The rearrangement uses TRBV12-3 or TRBV12-4 and TRBJ2-5; possible D gene TRBD2, 6 bases. Trimming pared 3 bases from V and 5 bases from J, leaving 10 bases between. CDR3 size: 13 residues. Written as DNA, the CDR3 is TGTGCCAGCAGTTTCGGAGGGCACGAGACCCAGTACTTC. Its protein product is CASSFGGHETQYF.

This clonotype was observed many times. The rearrangement uses TRBV27 and TRBJ2-4; D is undetermined. V was cut by 3 bases and J by 0 bases, with 12 bases left in between. This CDR3 is 16 amino acids long. The germline gives CDR1 MNHEY, CDR2 SMNVEV (reference sequence). For the CDR3, the DNA is TGTGCCAGCAGTTTGTGGCTTACCTTAGCCAAAAACATTCAGTACTTC. Its protein product is CASSLWLTLAKNIQYF.

This clonotype was seen ten or more times. The chain uses TRBV9 and TRBJ2-5; 7 bases line up with TRBD2. CDR3 length: 13 amino acids. The germline gives CDR1 SGDLS, CDR2 YYNGEE. The junction had 3 bases not matched to a gene; V was cut back by 2 bases and J by 5 bases. The CDR3 region has the DNA TGTGCCAGCAGCGTCACTAGCGATGAGACCCAGTACTTC. This gives the protein CASSVTSDETQYF.

This clonotype was seen ten or more times. The J gene is TRBJ2-1, the V gene TRBV6-5, with 9 bases matching TRBD2. Germline V lookup: CDR1 MNHEY, CDR2 SVGAGI. The V gene end was trimmed by 1 base and the J gene end by 9 bases; junction bases not matched to a gene: 4. The CDR3 is 14 residues long. This CDR3 is CASSYLGGGGEQFF. The CDR3 DNA reads as TGTGCCAGCAGTTACTTGGGCGGGGGGGGTGAGCAGTTCTTC.